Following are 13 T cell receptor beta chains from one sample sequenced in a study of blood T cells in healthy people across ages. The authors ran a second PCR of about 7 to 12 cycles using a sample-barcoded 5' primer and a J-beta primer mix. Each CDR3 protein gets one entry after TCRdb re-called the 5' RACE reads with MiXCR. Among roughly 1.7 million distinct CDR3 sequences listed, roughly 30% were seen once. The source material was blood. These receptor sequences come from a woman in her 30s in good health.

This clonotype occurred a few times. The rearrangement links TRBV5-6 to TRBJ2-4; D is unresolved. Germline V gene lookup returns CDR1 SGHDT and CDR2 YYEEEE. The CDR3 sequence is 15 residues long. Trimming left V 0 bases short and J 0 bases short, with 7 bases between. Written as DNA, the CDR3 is TGTGCCAGCAGCTTGGCCGGGCTAGCCAAAAACATTCAGTACTTC. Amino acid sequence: CASSLAGLAKNIQYF.

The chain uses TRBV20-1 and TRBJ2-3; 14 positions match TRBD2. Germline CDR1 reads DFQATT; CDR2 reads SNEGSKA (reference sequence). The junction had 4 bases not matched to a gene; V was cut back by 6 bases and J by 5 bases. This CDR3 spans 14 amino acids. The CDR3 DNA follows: TGCAGTGCCGGGACTAGCGGGAGTGGAGATACGCAGTATTTT. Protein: CSAGTSGSGDTQYF.

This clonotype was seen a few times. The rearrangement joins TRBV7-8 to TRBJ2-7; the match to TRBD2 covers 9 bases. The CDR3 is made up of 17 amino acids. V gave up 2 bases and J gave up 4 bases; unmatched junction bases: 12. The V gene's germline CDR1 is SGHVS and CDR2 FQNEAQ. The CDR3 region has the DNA TGTGCCAGCAGCTTAAAAATCGAGGTAGCGGGAGAGTACGAGCAGTACTTC. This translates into CASSLKIEVAGEYEQYF.

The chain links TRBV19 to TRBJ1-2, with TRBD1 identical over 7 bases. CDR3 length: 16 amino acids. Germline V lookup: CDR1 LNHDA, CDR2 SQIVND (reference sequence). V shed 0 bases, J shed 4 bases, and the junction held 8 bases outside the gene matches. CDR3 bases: TGTGCCAGTAGTATAGAAGGGACAGTGATCCGCTATGGCTACACCTTC. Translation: CASSIEGTVIRYGYTF.

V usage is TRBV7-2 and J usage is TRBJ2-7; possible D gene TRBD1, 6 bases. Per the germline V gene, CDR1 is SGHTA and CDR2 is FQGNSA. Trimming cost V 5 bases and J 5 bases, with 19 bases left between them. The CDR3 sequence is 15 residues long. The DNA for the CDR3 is TGTGCCAGCAGCCCCCTGGCGGTGGGGGCCCACGAGCAGTACTTC. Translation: CASSPLAVGAHEQYF.

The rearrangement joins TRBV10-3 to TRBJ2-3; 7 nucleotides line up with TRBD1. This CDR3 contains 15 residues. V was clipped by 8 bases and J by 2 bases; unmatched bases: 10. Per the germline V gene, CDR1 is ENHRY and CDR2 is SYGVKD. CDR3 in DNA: TGTGCCATCGGCGGACAGGACCACTCCACAGATACGCAGTATTTT. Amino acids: CAIGGQDHSTDTQYF.

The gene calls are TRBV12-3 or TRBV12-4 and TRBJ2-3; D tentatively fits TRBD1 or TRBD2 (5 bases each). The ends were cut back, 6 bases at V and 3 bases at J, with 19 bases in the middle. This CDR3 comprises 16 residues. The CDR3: CASSAHSGEGTDTQYF. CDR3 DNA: TGTGCCAGCAGCGCCCATTCAGGAGAGGGGACAGATACGCAGTATTTT.

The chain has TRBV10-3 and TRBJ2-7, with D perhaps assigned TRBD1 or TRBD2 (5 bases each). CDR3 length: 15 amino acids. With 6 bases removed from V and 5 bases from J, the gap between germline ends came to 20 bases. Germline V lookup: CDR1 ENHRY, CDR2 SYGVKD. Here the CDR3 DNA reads TGTGCCATCAGCTCCCCGGTTGGGGGAAGCAACGAGCAGTACTTC. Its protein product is CAISSPVGGSNEQYF.

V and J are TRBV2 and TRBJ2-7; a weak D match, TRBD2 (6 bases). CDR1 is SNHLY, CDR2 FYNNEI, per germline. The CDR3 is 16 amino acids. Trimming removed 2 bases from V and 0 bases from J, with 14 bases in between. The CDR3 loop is CASSEYPSEISYEQYF. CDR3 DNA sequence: TGTGCCAGCAGTGAATATCCTAGCGAAATCTCCTACGAGCAGTACTTC.

Here the CDR3 DNA reads TGTGCCAGCCGTTTACAGGGCCCGACCAACGTCCTGACTTTC. This sequence encodes CASRLQGPTNVLTF. The chain joins TRBV3-1 to TRBJ2-6, with a weak D call TRBD1 (6 bases). The V end lost 8 bases, the J end lost 8 bases, and 16 bases lay between the germline ends. This CDR3 is 14 amino acids long. Per germline, CDR1 LGHDT and CDR2 YNNKEL (reference sequence).

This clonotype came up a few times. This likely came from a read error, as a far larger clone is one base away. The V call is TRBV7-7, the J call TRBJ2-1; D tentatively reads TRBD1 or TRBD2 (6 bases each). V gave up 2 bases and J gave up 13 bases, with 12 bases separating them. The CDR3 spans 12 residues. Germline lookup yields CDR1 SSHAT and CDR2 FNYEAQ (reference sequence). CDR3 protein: CASSLRGETQFF. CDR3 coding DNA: TGTGCCAGCAGCTTAAGGGGGGAGACCCAGTTCTTC. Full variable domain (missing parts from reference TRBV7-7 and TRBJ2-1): GAGVSQSPRYKVTKRGQDVTLRCDPISSHATLYWYQQALGQGPEFLTYFNYEAQPDKSGLPSDRFSAERPEGSISTLTIQRTEQRDSAMYRCASSLRGETQFFGPGTRLTVL.

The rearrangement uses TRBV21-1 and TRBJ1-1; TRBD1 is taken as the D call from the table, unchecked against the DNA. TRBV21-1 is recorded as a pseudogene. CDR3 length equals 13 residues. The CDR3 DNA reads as TGTGCCAGCAGTACACGGGGCCATTCGGAAGCTTTCTTT. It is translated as CASSTRGHSEAFF.

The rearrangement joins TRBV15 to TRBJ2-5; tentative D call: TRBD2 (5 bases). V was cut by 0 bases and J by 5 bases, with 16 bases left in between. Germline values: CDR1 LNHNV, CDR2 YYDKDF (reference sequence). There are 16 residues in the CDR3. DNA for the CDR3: TGTGCCACCAGCAGAGATGGAGTAGCGTCAACGGAGACCCAGTACTTC. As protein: CATSRDGVASTETQYF.